These 31 T cell receptor beta chains were all obtained from the same sample, sequenced in a study of blood T cell repertoires in COVID-19. Measured with immunoSEQ multiplex PCR; TCRdb has only the in-frame clones, and not every one. The sample contains roughly 290,000 clones, approximately 90% of which appear only once. The specimen sequenced was peripheral blood. These receptor sequences come from a woman aged 55-69 years with acute or convalescent COVID-19.

The V gene is TRBV28, the J gene TRBJ1-3; D unresolved. V lost 10 bases and J lost 3, with 4 bases in between. CDR3 length: 10 residues. Germline V gives CDR1 MDHEN, CDR2 SYDVKM. CDR3 residues: CATGGNTIYF. The CDR3 DNA sequence: TGTGCCACCGGTGGAAACACCATATATTTT.

This chain connects TRBV10-3 to TRBJ2-1; TRBD2 matches 11 bases. The CDR3 runs 15 residues. Germline assignment: CDR1 ENHRY and CDR2 SYGVKD. V lost 5 bases to trimming and J lost 8 bases; unmatched junction nucleotides: 8. CDR3 DNA sequence: TGTGCCATCAGTCCTTTAGCGGGAGGGCCTGATGAGCAGTTCTTC. Translated, it gives CAISPLAGGPDEQFF.

The table lists this clone with many counts. The chain employs TRBV12-3 or TRBV12-4 and TRBJ2-7; 9 bases are a match to TRBD1. The V segment lost 5 bases and the J segment 6 bases; nucleotides outside the gene matches: 5. The CDR3 is 13 amino acids. Here the CDR3 DNA reads TGTGCCAGCAGTACACAGGGGGCAAGCGAGCAGTACTTC. Translated: CASSTQGASEQYF.

This rearrangement joins TRBV11-1 to TRBJ1-2; 7 positions agree with TRBD1. V lost 2 bases to trimming and J lost 7 bases; unmatched junction nucleotides: 7. CDR3 length: 14 amino acids. The V gene's germline CDR1 is SGHAT and CDR2 FQDESV (reference sequence). The CDR3, as DNA: TGTGCCAGCAGCTTACGACAGGGCGATTTTGGCTACACCTTC. Encoded protein: CASSLRQGDFGYTF.

The V gene is TRBV9, the J gene TRBJ1-2, with D maybe TRBD1 (5 bases). Germline CDR1 SGDLS, CDR2 YYNGEE. The V end was cut by 3 bases, the J end by 4 bases, with 7 bases between. This CDR3 contains 12 residues. The CDR3 region is CASSEGLYGYTF. The CDR3 region has the DNA TGTGCCAGCAGCGAGGGGCTCTATGGCTACACCTTC.

In regard to this clone: In the same sample, other DNA sequences code for this CDR3. This sequence joins TRBV10-3 and TRBJ2-7; D is undetermined. V lost 4 bases and J lost 3, with 4 bases in between. CDR3 length: 11 amino acids. Per germline, CDR1 ENHRY and CDR2 SYGVKD. CDR3 region: CAISASYEQYF. CDR3 coding DNA: TGTGCCATCAGTGCGAGCTACGAGCAGTACTTC.

This rearrangement joins TRBV24-1 to TRBJ1-1; the D gene is possibly TRBD1 (5 bases). Deletions cut 9 bases from V and 4 bases from J, with 14 bases between. The germline V gene encodes CDR1 KGHDR and CDR2 SFDVKD. CDR3 length: 13 residues. CDR3 sequence: CATRNRPGTEAFF. Here the CDR3 DNA reads TGTGCCACCCGTAACAGGCCCGGCACTGAAGCTTTCTTT.

This clone was counted a single time. The chain uses TRBV4-3 and TRBJ2-5, with no clear D. Germline V lookup: CDR1 LGHNA, CDR2 YSLEER. This CDR3 has 16 residues. V lost 0 bases, J lost 0 bases, and 11 bases lay in between. The CDR3 loop reads CASSQDLGLDQETQYF. CDR3 coding DNA: TGCGCCAGCAGCCAAGATCTAGGCCTAGACCAAGAGACCCAGTACTTC.

The chain employs TRBV5-1 and TRBJ2-3; no definite D call. V lost 0 bases to trimming and J lost 3 bases, with 8 bases between them. The germline V gene has CDR1 SGHRS and CDR2 YFSETQ. This CDR3 is 14 amino acids long. The CDR3 region has the DNA TGCGCCAGCAGCTTGGATCCAGCGACAGATACGCAGTATTTT. It yields the protein CASSLDPATDTQYF.

The chain is built from TRBV19 and TRBJ2-1, with TRBD2 identical over 9 bases. The germline gives CDR1 LNHDA, CDR2 SQIVND (reference sequence). V was clipped by 7 bases and J by 6 bases; unmatched bases: 4. The CDR3 is made up of 13 amino acids. CDR3 bases: TGTGCCAGTATTGCAGCGGGAGGCAATGAGCAGTTCTTC. Its protein product is CASIAAGGNEQFF.

This chain connects TRBV6-4 to TRBJ2-7; 9 positions agree with TRBD2. This CDR3 comprises 18 residues. Trimming at V came to 1 base and at J to 7 bases, leaving 17 bases not matched to a gene. Germline lookup yields CDR1 MRHNA and CDR2 SNTAGT. CDR3 residues: CASSDFESTVAGVREQYF. The CDR3 DNA is TGTGCCAGCAGTGACTTCGAGAGTACGGTAGCGGGAGTGCGGGAGCAGTACTTC.

The rearrangement uses TRBV9 and TRBJ1-1; D remains ambiguous. The ends were cut back, 4 bases at V and 0 bases at J, with 7 bases in the middle. Germline V gene sequence: CDR1 SGDLS, CDR2 YYNGEE. The CDR3 is 13 amino acids. The CDR3: CASSPSVNTEAFF. The CDR3 DNA follows: TGTGCCAGCAGCCCCAGCGTGAACACTGAAGCTTTCTTT.

Note on this clone: The sample has other DNA sequences that encode this CDR3 too. J is TRBJ2-7 and V is TRBV14, with D possibly TRBD2 on 6 matching bases. The CDR3 has 12 amino acids. Germline V gives CDR1 SGHDN, CDR2 FVKESK. Trimming removed 4 bases from V and 4 bases from J, with 8 bases in between. CDR3 amino acids: CASSRRGYEQYF. The CDR3 region has the DNA TGTGCCAGCAGCCGGCGGGGATACGAGCAGTACTTC.

This clone appeared a single time. The genes are TRBV7-2 and TRBJ2-1, with 10 bases matching TRBD1. The CDR3 extends over 15 amino acids. Germline CDR1 reads SGHTA; CDR2 reads FQGNSA. The trim removed 4 bases at V and 6 bases at J, leaving 6 bases unmatched. DNA of the CDR3: TGTGCCAGCAGCTCTGGTAGGACAGGGGGCAATGAGCAGTTCTTC. Protein product: CASSSGRTGGNEQFF.

The CDR3 bases are TGTGCCAGCAGCACCGGGACAGGGAATCAGCCCCAGCATTTT. Translated, it gives CASSTGTGNQPQHF. V usage is TRBV7-8 and J usage is TRBJ1-5, with 9 bases that match TRBD1. The CDR3 spans 14 residues. Germline CDR1 and CDR2: SGHVS and FQNEAQ. The J segment lost 4 bases and the V segment lost 5 bases, leaving 3 bases of the junction unmatched.

This clone came up a few times. The chain recombines TRBV5-5 with TRBJ1-6, with TRBD1 identical over 12 bases. The CDR3 extends over 15 amino acids. Germline CDR1 SGHKS, CDR2 YYEKEE (reference sequence). V gave up 3 bases and J gave up 7 bases; unmatched junction bases: 2. In nucleotides, the CDR3 is TGTGCCAGCAGCTGGGGACAGGGGGCAAATTCACCCCTCCACTTT. Translating it yields CASSWGQGANSPLHF.

The gene calls are TRBV7-9 and TRBJ1-3; TRBD1 might be the D (5 bases). The CDR3 spans 15 residues. Germline loops: CDR1 SEHNR, CDR2 FQNEAQ (reference sequence). V lost 4 bases and J lost 3, with 13 bases in between. CDR3 sequence (DNA): TGTGCCAGCAGCTCTACAAGGGGCAGTGGAAACACCATATATTTT. Translated: CASSSTRGSGNTIYF.

This clone was picked up a small number of times. This chain connects TRBV6-1 to TRBJ1-5; the D is unclear. Germline-derived CDR1 and CDR2 are MNHNS and SASEGT. This CDR3 is 17 amino acids long. V lost 2 bases, J lost 0 bases, and 14 bases lay in between. CDR3 nucleotide sequence: TGTGCCAGCAGTGAACCGCTAGGACTTAATAGCAATCAGCCCCAGCATTTT. Encoded protein: CASSEPLGLNSNQPQHF.

This clone appeared a single time. The gene calls are TRBV27 and TRBJ1-1, with 7 nucleotides matching TRBD1. The CDR3 contains 15 residues. Germline values: CDR1 MNHEY, CDR2 SMNVEV (reference sequence). V dropped 5 bases and J dropped 3; count of bases not matched to a gene: 9. The CDR3 spells CASSPLEGAHTEAFF. DNA for the CDR3: TGTGCCAGCAGTCCACTAGAGGGGGCTCACACTGAAGCTTTCTTT.

The genes are TRBV28 and TRBJ1-1, with TRBD1 matching over 9 bases. CDR1 and CDR2 (germline): MDHEN, SYDVKM. V was pared by 6 bases and J by 9 bases, with 8 bases of the junction left unmatched. The CDR3 contains 13 residues. The CDR3 DNA reads as TGTGCCAGCAGCGATCCGGGACAGGGTAAAGCTTTCTTT. The encoded protein is CASSDPGQGKAFF.

The V and J genes are TRBV6-6 and TRBJ1-5, with TRBD1 matching 7 bases. The V gene end was trimmed by 5 bases and the J gene end by 0 bases; junction bases not matched to a gene: 13. Germline V gene lookup returns CDR1 MNHNY and CDR2 SVGAGI (reference sequence). CDR3 length: 18 amino acids. CDR3 DNA: TGTGCCAGCAGTCTCCACCCGGGACAGAACCCTAGCAATCAGCCCCAGCATTTT. Translating it yields CASSLHPGQNPSNQPQHF.

The genes are TRBV24-1 and TRBJ1-2; the D gene is possibly TRBD1 (6 bases). Trimming shortened V by 3 bases and J by 7 bases, and 11 bases separated the two germline ends. Germline V gene sequence: CDR1 KGHDR, CDR2 SFDVKD. The CDR3 sequence is 13 residues long. The CDR3 DNA reads TGTGCCACCAGTGATCCCAGGGGCGGTGGCTACACCTTC. Residues: CATSDPRGGGYTF.

This clone was seen a handful of times. J is TRBJ2-3 and V is TRBV27; D call uncertain. There are 15 residues in the CDR3. V lost 3 bases and J lost 1, with 11 bases in between. From germline, CDR1 is MNHEY and CDR2 SMNVEV (reference sequence). DNA for the CDR3: TGTGCCAGCAGTTTTTCCTCTGCGGGCACAGATACGCAGTATTTT. This gives the protein CASSFSSAGTDTQYF.

The table lists this clone with a few counts. This rearrangement joins TRBV4-3 to TRBJ1-1; D might be TRBD1 (6 bases). The CDR3 is 19 amino acids. Germline loops: CDR1 LGHNA, CDR2 YSLEER. V was pared by 3 bases and J by 0 bases, with 23 bases between. CDR3 sequence reads: CASSHAQTGPILMNTEAFF. DNA for the CDR3: TGCGCCAGCAGCCATGCCCAGACAGGTCCAATCCTCATGAACACTGAAGCTTTCTTT.

V gene TRBV4-2 combines with J gene TRBJ2-7; 9 bases line up with TRBD1. The V and J ends lost 0 bases and 0 bases, in that order; junction bases with no gene match: 3. CDR3 length: 16 residues. Germline lookup yields CDR1 LGHNA and CDR2 YNFKEQ. The CDR3 here is CASSQDGTGRSYEQYF. In nucleotides, the CDR3 is TGTGCCAGCAGCCAAGATGGGACAGGGCGCTCCTACGAGCAGTACTTC.

This chain connects TRBV7-9 to TRBJ2-5; the match to TRBD2 covers 9 bases. The CDR3 has 16 amino acids. V trimming: 0 bases; J trimming: 3 bases; junction bases outside the gene matches: 5. CDR1 SEHNR and CDR2 FQNEAQ come from the germline V gene (reference sequence). CDR3 in amino acids: CASSLASGGTKETQYF. CDR3 DNA sequence: TGTGCCAGCAGCTTAGCTAGCGGGGGAACGAAAGAGACCCAGTACTTC.

V is TRBV3-1 (or the pseudogene TRBV3-2) and J is TRBJ2-7; TRBD2 matches 11 bases. The germline V gene has CDR1 LGHDT and CDR2 YNNKEL (reference sequence). The CDR3 contains 15 residues. After removal of 6 bases from V and 2 bases from J, the junction contained 6 bases not matched to a gene. CDR3 amino acids: CASRGGTSGAYEQYF. The CDR3 DNA is TGTGCCAGCAGGGGAGGGACTAGCGGAGCCTACGAGCAGTACTTC.

The J gene is TRBJ1-2, the V gene TRBV5-6, with 8 bases that match TRBD1. Germline loops: CDR1 SGHDT, CDR2 YYEEEE. V trimming: 1 base; J trimming: 8 bases; junction bases outside the gene matches: 4. The CDR3 spans 13 residues. The CDR3 protein is CASSLSRGHGYTF. CDR3 bases: TGTGCCAGCAGCTTGAGCAGGGGGCACGGCTACACCTTC.

The V and J genes are TRBV4-3 and TRBJ1-4; D gene unclear. V lost 1 base to trimming and J lost 11 bases, with 11 bases between them. Germline V gives CDR1 LGHNA, CDR2 YSLEER. This CDR3 has 13 residues. The CDR3 nucleotides are TGCGCCAGCAGCCAAGCCGACGGAGACAAACTGTTTTTT. Protein product: CASSQADGDKLFF.

The rearrangement uses TRBV7-2 and TRBJ2-1; TRBD1 matches 7 bases. The V and J ends lost 5 bases and 4 bases, in that order; junction bases with no gene match: 8. This CDR3 region has 15 residues. The germline CDR1 and CDR2 sequences are SGHTA and FQGNSA. CDR3 protein: CASSAWDSDYNEQFF. The DNA for the CDR3 is TGTGCCAGCAGCGCGTGGGACAGCGATTACAATGAGCAGTTCTTC.

The rearrangement joins TRBV6-2 or TRBV6-3 to TRBJ2-7; D may be TRBD2 (7 bases). CDR1 MNHEY and CDR2 SVGEGT come from the germline V gene. V was trimmed by 1 base and J by 6 bases, leaving 19 bases between them. This CDR3 has 16 amino acids. This CDR3 is CASSYYGARGASEQYF. As DNA, the CDR3 is TGTGCCAGCAGTTACTACGGTGCCCGGGGGGCAAGCGAGCAGTACTTC.